A single sample gave rise to the 14 T cell receptor beta chains below, sequenced in a study of T-cell reconstitution after alpha-beta-depleted transplantation in children. Unique molecular identifiers were incorporated when the TCRbeta library was constructed. TCRdb redid the calling of the PCR reads with MiXCR, one entry per CDR3 protein. The repertoire has about 210,000 distinct CDR3 sequences, roughly 18% of them found once; the top ten carry approximately 40%. The sample consisted of PBMCs, mostly from graft donor cells, taken 360 days after TCRalphabeta/CD19-depleted stem cell transplant. The receptors here all came from a male patient between 2 and 10 years old who had a stem cell transplant for acute lymphoblastic leukemia, so the T cells may come from the graft donor.

The CDR3 loop is CATRDQHTDTQYF. The CDR3 DNA follows: TGCGCCACCCGAGACCAGCACACAGATACGCAGTATTTT. The chain employs TRBV5-1 and TRBJ2-3; no reliable D call. The CDR3 has 13 amino acids. From germline, CDR1 is SGHRS and CDR2 YFSETQ. Between the trimmed V and J ends, which lost 9 bases and 2 bases, there was a span of 13 bases.

The count of this clonotype is one. The chain links TRBV15 to TRBJ2-2; 10 bases align to TRBD1. CDR3 length: 16 amino acids. Per the germline V gene, CDR1 is LNHNV and CDR2 is YYDKDF (reference sequence). J lost 4 bases, V lost 0 bases, and 2 bases had no gene match. The CDR3, as DNA: TGTGCCACCAGCAGAGATGGGACAGGGGTCACCGGGGAGCTGTTTTTT. Protein: CATSRDGTGVTGELFF.

The gene calls are TRBV2 and TRBJ2-3, with TRBD2 matching over 10 bases. The V gene's germline CDR1 is SNHLY and CDR2 FYNNEI. The V and J ends lost 5 bases and 5 bases, in that order; junction bases with no gene match: 7. The CDR3 extends over 15 amino acids. The CDR3 DNA is TGTGCCAGCAGTAGAACCAGGACTAGCGGAGATACGCAGTATTTT. Its protein is CASSRTRTSGDTQYF.

The rearrangement uses TRBV28 and TRBJ1-1; no clear D gene. Germline V gene lookup returns CDR1 MDHEN and CDR2 SYDVKM. The CDR3 runs 12 residues. The V end lost 4 bases, the J end lost 8 bases, and 11 bases lay between the germline ends. CDR3 protein: CASSSLAPEAFF. The CDR3 DNA follows: TGTGCCAGCAGTTCCCTCGCCCCCGAAGCTTTCTTT.

This clonotype was recorded many times. The chain is built from TRBV5-1 and TRBJ2-3; D perhaps matches TRBD2 (5 bases). V lost 4 bases, J lost 2 bases, and 17 bases lay in between. Germline CDR1 is SGHRS and CDR2 is YFSETQ. This CDR3 spans 16 amino acids. The CDR3 DNA sequence: TGCGCCAGCAGCCCCCCGGAGGCTACCACCACAGATACGCAGTATTTT. Its translation: CASSPPEATTTDTQYF.

This clonotype was seen more than once but under ten times. The genes are TRBV20-1 and TRBJ2-3; 11 nucleotides align to TRBD2. The V and J ends lost 0 bases and 2 bases, in that order; junction bases with no gene match: 13. CDR3 size: 19 residues. From germline, CDR1 is DFQATT and CDR2 SNEGSKA (reference sequence). DNA of the CDR3: TGCAGTGCTAGAGATGGCCCCCCTCGACTAGCGGGGTACACAGATACGCAGTATTTT. It yields the protein CSARDGPPRLAGYTDTQYF.

In its sample, this clonotype was seen a few times. The chain has TRBV6-5 and TRBJ2-7, with 8 bases fitting TRBD2. The germline V gene has CDR1 MNHEY and CDR2 SVGAGI. The J segment lost 4 bases and the V segment lost 0 bases, leaving 8 bases of the junction unmatched. The CDR3 consists of 16 residues. CDR3 amino acids: CASSYSVGAGVYEQYF. CDR3 DNA sequence: TGTGCCAGCAGTTACTCGGTCGGAGCGGGGGTTTACGAGCAGTACTTC.

The rearrangement uses TRBV11-2 and TRBJ2-7; possibly TRBD2 for D (6 bases). Trimming pared 5 bases from V and 6 bases from J, leaving 20 bases between. This CDR3 comprises 15 residues. CDR1 SGHAT and CDR2 FQNNGV come from the germline V gene. CDR3 in amino acids: CASSPISSGRGEQYF. The CDR3 DNA is TGTGCCAGCAGCCCAATCAGTTCAGGGCGGGGCGAGCAGTACTTC.

This clonotype was seen many times. The CDR3 loop reads CASMVGRWANTEAFF. CDR3 sequence (DNA): TGTGCCAGCATGGTGGGGAGATGGGCAAACACTGAAGCTTTCTTT. The chain joins TRBV6-1 to TRBJ1-1; D remains unclear. The germline V and J ends were trimmed by 7 bases and 2 bases, with 17 bases remaining between them. The CDR3 is 15 amino acids. The germline gives CDR1 MNHNS, CDR2 SASEGT.

This clonotype was counted ten times or more. The chain's CDR3 is CASSLAERKYNEQFF. In DNA, the CDR3 is TGTGCCAGCAGTTTAGCGGAGCGGAAATACAATGAGCAGTTCTTC. This chain connects TRBV12-3 or TRBV12-4 to TRBJ2-1; D perhaps matches TRBD2 (5 bases). The CDR3 totals 15 residues. Trimming took 0 bases from V and 4 from J, leaving 10 bases between them.

The chain joins TRBV29-1 to TRBJ1-4; D uncertain. The CDR3 runs 14 residues. With 5 bases removed from V and 4 bases from J, the gap between germline ends came to 14 bases. Germline CDR1 reads SQVTM; CDR2 reads ANQGSEA. CDR3 loop: CSVQFRDLNEKLFF. CDR3 nucleotides: TGCAGCGTTCAATTCCGGGATCTTAATGAAAAACTGTTTTTT. Using reference TRBV29-1 and TRBJ1-4 for the parts outside the CDR3, the full variable domain is SAVISQKPSRDICQRGTSLTIQCQVDSQVTMMFWYRQQPGQSLTLIATANQGSEATYESGFVIDKFPISRPNLTFSTLTVSNMSPEDSSIYLCSVQFRDLNEKLFFGSGTQLSVL.

This clonotype showed up just a few times. The chain joins TRBV18 to TRBJ2-3; 11 bases line up with TRBD2. V was pared by 6 bases and J by 0 bases, with 11 bases of the junction left unmatched. The CDR3 is made up of 18 amino acids. Germline-derived CDR1 and CDR2 are KGHSH and LQKENI. CDR3 residues: CASSLLAGVMTSTDTQYF. The CDR3 DNA reads as TGTGCCAGCTCCCTACTAGCGGGAGTAATGACTAGCACAGATACGCAGTATTTT.

This clonotype was found a few times. The chain recombines TRBV6-5 with TRBJ1-2; D gene unclear. The CDR3 is 14 amino acids. Per germline, CDR1 MNHEY and CDR2 SVGAGI. With 2 bases removed from V and 4 bases from J, the gap between germline ends came to 11 bases. The CDR3, as DNA: TGTGCCAGCAGTTACGCTTTGGGGTTCTATGGCTACACCTTC. It encodes CASSYALGFYGYTF.

The chain couples TRBV29-1 to TRBJ2-5; possibly TRBD1 for D (5 bases). Per the germline V gene, CDR1 is SQVTM and CDR2 is ANQGSEA. V was pared by 4 bases and J by 2 bases, with 5 bases between. This CDR3 spans 11 amino acids. CDR3 region: CSVGQQETQYF. The CDR3 DNA sequence: TGCAGCGTTGGACAGCAAGAGACCCAGTACTTC.